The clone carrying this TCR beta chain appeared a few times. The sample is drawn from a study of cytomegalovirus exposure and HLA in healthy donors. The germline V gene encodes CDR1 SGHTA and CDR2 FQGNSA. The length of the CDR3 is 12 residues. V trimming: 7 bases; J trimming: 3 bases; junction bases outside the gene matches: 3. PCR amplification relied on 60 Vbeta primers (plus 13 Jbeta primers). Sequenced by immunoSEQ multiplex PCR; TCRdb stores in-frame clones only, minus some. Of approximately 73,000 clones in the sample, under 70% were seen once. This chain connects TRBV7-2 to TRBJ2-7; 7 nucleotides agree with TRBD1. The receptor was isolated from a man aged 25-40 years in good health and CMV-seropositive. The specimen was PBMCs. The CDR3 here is CASNRQGYEQYF. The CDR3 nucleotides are TGTGCCAGCAACCGACAGGGCTACGAGCAGTACTTC.